The 8 T cell receptor beta chains presented below share a single source sample, sequenced in a study of beta chain features in type 1 diabetes. Every isolated RNA sample was fully reverse transcribed, so sequencing captured expressed TCRB transcripts. Data came from immunoSEQ multiplex PCR; TCRdb stores just in-frame clones and leaves some out. The sample has about 210,000 clones; approximately 10% are singletons. Sequenced material: central memory CD4+ T cells from blood. The receptors derive from a young man in good health.

In this sample, this clone turned up a few times. The genes are TRBV30 and TRBJ1-2; 7 bases are shared with TRBD1. This CDR3 spans 16 amino acids. V lost 0 bases, J lost 6 bases, and 13 bases stayed unmatched. Germline V gene sequence: CDR1 GTSNPN, CDR2 SVGIG (reference sequence). The chain's CDR3 is CAWSVPTGVYTNGYTF. The CDR3 DNA is TGTGCCTGGAGTGTACCCACAGGGGTGTACACTAATGGCTACACCTTC.

The chain has TRBV25-1 and TRBJ2-1; TRBD2 matches 8 bases. The CDR3 is made up of 16 amino acids. The germline gives CDR1 MGHDK, CDR2 SYGVNS. V shed 6 bases and J 5 bases; nucleotides not matched to a gene: 12. The CDR3 is CASRGRRVAGNNEQFF. The CDR3 DNA follows: TGTGCCAGCAGGGGACGGCGGGTAGCGGGAAACAATGAGCAGTTCTTC.

V is TRBV18 and J is TRBJ2-2; maybe TRBD1 (6 bases). CDR1 and CDR2 from the germline V gene are KGHSH and LQKENI. The CDR3 is 16 residues long. Trimming removed 3 bases from V and 6 bases from J, with 17 bases in between. DNA of the CDR3: TGTGCCAGCTCACCCACAAGTCTGGACAGCGCCGGGGAGCTGTTTTTT. Translated, it gives CASSPTSLDSAGELFF.

This rearrangement joins TRBV4-3 to TRBJ1-4; D is possibly TRBD1 (5 bases). Germline V gives CDR1 LGHNA, CDR2 YSLEER. Trimming shortened V by 4 bases and J by 4 bases, and 10 bases separated the two germline ends. The CDR3 is 14 amino acids. CDR3 sequence: CASSRTGLNEKLFF. CDR3 nucleotides: TGCGCCAGCAGCCGAACGGGACTTAATGAAAAACTGTTTTTT.

This clone was detected many times. The chain has TRBV9 and TRBJ2-2; 11 bases align to TRBD2. CDR3 length equals 16 residues. The germline CDR1 and CDR2 sequences are SGDLS and YYNGEE. Trimming at V came to 4 bases and at J to 2 bases, leaving 4 bases not matched to a gene. This CDR3 reads CASSWGTSGNTGELFF. CDR3 coding DNA: TGTGCCAGCAGCTGGGGGACTAGCGGAAACACCGGGGAGCTGTTTTTT. The full variable domain, completed using reference TRBV9 and TRBJ2-2, is DSGVTQTPKHLITATGQRVTLRCSPRSGDLSVYWYQQSLDQGLQFLIQYYNGEERAKGNILERFSAQQFPDLHSELNLSSLELGDSALYFCASSWGTSGNTGELFFGEGSRLTVL.

This clone was detected a few times. The chain combines TRBV29-1 with TRBJ1-4; D ambiguous. This CDR3 contains 13 residues. With 1 base removed from V and 6 bases from J, the gap between germline ends came to 9 bases. Germline CDR1 reads SQVTM; CDR2 reads ANQGSEA. CDR3 amino acids: CSVEVGGDEKLFF. Here the CDR3 DNA reads TGCAGCGTTGAAGTCGGTGGGGATGAAAAACTGTTTTTT.

This chain uses TRBV5-1 with TRBJ2-5, with D unresolved. The V gene lost 5 bases and the J gene lost 2 bases, with 10 bases spanning the gap. Per germline, CDR1 SGHRS and CDR2 YFSETQ. This CDR3 is built from 13 residues. CDR3 DNA: TGCGCCAGCAGACCCGGGTCGCAAGAGACCCAGTACTTC. Translation: CASRPGSQETQYF.

To note about this clone: A far larger clone differs by one base, so this is likely a read error. The chain couples TRBV1 to TRBJ2-1; TRBD2 is the table's D call, not checked against the DNA. TRBV1 is a pseudogene segment. This CDR3 region has 13 residues. For the CDR3, the DNA is TGCACCAGCGAGGGGAGTAGCGGCCACGAGCAGTTCTTC. Translating gives CTSEGSSGHEQFF.